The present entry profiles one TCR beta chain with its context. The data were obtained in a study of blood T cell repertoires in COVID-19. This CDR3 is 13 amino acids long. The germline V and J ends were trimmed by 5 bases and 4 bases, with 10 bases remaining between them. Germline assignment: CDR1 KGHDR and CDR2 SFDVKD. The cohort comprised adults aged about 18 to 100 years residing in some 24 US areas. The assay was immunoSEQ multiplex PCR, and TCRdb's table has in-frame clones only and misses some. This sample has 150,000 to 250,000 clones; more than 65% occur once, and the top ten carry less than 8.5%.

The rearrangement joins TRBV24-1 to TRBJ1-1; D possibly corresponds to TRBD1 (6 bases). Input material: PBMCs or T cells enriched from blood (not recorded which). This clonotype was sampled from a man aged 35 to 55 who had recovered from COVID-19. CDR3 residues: CATSAQGGTEAFF. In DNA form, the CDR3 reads TGTGCCACCAGTGCGCAAGGGGGCACTGAAGCTTTCTTT.